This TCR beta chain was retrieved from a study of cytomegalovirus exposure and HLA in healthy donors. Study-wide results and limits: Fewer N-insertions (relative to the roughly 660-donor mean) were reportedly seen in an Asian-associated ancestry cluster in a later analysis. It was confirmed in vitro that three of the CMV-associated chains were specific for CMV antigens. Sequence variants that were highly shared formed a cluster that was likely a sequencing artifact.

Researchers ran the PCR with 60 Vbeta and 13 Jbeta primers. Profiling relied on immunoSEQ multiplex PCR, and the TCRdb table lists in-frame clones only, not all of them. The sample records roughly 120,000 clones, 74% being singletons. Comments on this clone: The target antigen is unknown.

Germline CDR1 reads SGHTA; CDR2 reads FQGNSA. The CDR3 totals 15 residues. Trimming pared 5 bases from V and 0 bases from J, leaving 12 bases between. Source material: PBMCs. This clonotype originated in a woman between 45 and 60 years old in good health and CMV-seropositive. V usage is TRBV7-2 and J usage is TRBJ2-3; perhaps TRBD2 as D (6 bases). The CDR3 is CASSPDYLSTDTQYF. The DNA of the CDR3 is TGTGCCAGCAGCCCGGACTACCTAAGCACAGATACGCAGTATTTT.